The 13 T cell receptor beta chains below were found in one sample sequenced in a study of beta chain features in type 1 diabetes. Overall study results and limits: Shorter TCRB CDR3s, moderately but significantly so, were found in Type 1 diabetes patients in all four CD4+ subsets.

Expressed TCRB transcripts got sequenced, as all isolated RNA was reverse transcribed. This table comes from immunoSEQ multiplex PCR, and its TCRdb copy is limited to in-frame clones, with some not included. The sample has 52,000 or so clones, about 50% seen once; the top ten hold around 2.6%. No cognate antigen is known for these TCRs. Material for sequencing was Tregs from blood. These receptors all stem from a middle-aged woman with type 1 diabetes.

V gene TRBV5-6 combines with J gene TRBJ1-1; D is uncertain. Trimming stripped 5 bases from V and 3 bases from J, with 11 bases between. CDR1 is SGHDT and CDR2 is YYEEEE in the germline V gene. There are 13 residues in the CDR3. CDR3 protein: CASSLSPYTEAFF. The CDR3 nucleotides read TGTGCCAGCAGTTTATCTCCTTACACTGAAGCTTTCTTT.

The chain carries TRBV29-1 and TRBJ2-5, with TRBD2 matching 7 bases. V trimming: 7 bases; J trimming: 5 bases; junction bases outside the gene matches: 4. Germline V lookup: CDR1 SQVTM, CDR2 ANQGSEA. The CDR3 sequence is 11 residues long. The CDR3 nucleotides read TGCAGCGCCGTCGGGGGGGAGACCCAGTACTTC. This sequence encodes CSAVGGETQYF.

V is TRBV4-1 and J is TRBJ1-6; 7 bases line up with TRBD1. The junction had 13 bases not matched to a gene; V was cut back by 4 bases and J by 10 bases. CDR3 length: 16 residues. The germline V gene has CDR1 MGHRA and CDR2 YSYEKL. The CDR3 loop reads CASSLTLRGLSSPLHF. Written as DNA, the CDR3 is TGCGCCAGCAGCCTCACTCTCAGGGGGTTGAGCTCACCCCTCCACTTT.

Concerning this clone itself: The junction differs from germline at one of its ends, possibly a read error. The chain joins TRBV4-3 to TRBJ2-1; no reliable D call. This CDR3 contains 13 residues. Germline V gives CDR1 LGHNA, CDR2 YSLEER. For the CDR3, the DNA is TGCGCCAGCAGCCAAGCCTCCGACAATGAGCAGTTCTTC. This gives the protein CASSQASDNEQFF.

The chain combines TRBV29-1 with TRBJ1-1; TRBD1 matches 8 bases. The CDR3 spans 15 residues. Germline-derived CDR1 and CDR2 are SQVTM and ANQGSEA. With 0 bases clipped from V and 5 bases from J, the junction kept 8 bases outside the gene matches. The CDR3 DNA is TGCAGCGTTGAAGATGCAGGGACAGGACGGACTGAAGCTTTCTTT. It codes for CSVEDAGTGRTEAFF.

The chain carries TRBV7-2 and TRBJ2-7; tentative D call: TRBD1 (5 bases). CDR3 length: 15 amino acids. The ends were cut back, 2 bases at V and 4 bases at J, with 15 bases in the middle. CDR1 is SGHTA, CDR2 FQGNSA, per germline. The CDR3 reads CASSLSWQGTYEQYF. Here the CDR3 DNA reads TGTGCCAGCAGCTTATCGTGGCAGGGAACTTACGAGCAGTACTTC.

The chain combines TRBV2 with TRBJ2-1, with no clear D. CDR1 is SNHLY and CDR2 is FYNNEI in the germline V gene. CDR3 length equals 15 residues. Deletions cut 9 bases from V and 0 bases from J, with 15 bases between. The CDR3 DNA follows: TGTGCCAGTTTGGAAAGTAGGAGCTCCTACAATGAGCAGTTCTTC. It yields the protein CASLESRSSYNEQFF. Looking up the rest from reference TRBV2 and TRBJ2-1 gives the full variable domain: EPEVTQTPSHQVTQMGQEVILRCVPISNHLYFYWYRQILGQKVEFLVSFYNNEISEKSEIFDDQFSVERPDGSNFTLKIRSTKLEDSAMYFCASLESRSSYNEQFFGPGTRLTVL.

This clone was recorded a few times. V gene TRBV27 combines with J gene TRBJ1-5, with TRBD1 matching 11 bases. This CDR3 has 16 amino acids. V was pared by 4 bases and J by 4 bases, with 6 bases of the junction left unmatched. The germline CDR1 and CDR2 sequences are MNHEY and SMNVEV (reference sequence). The CDR3 reads CASSWGRDRGNQPQHF. In DNA form, the CDR3 reads TGTGCCAGCAGTTGGGGACGGGACAGGGGGAATCAGCCCCAGCATTTT.

The rearrangement joins TRBV4-2 to TRBJ2-7; D is possibly TRBD1 (6 bases). V was shortened by 3 bases and J by 6 bases, with 15 bases between the two germline ends. The CDR3 sequence is 14 residues long. Per germline, CDR1 LGHNA and CDR2 YNFKEQ. CDR3 protein: CASSHEGDVGEQYF. The DNA of the CDR3 is TGTGCCAGCAGCCATGAGGGGGATGTCGGCGAGCAGTACTTC.

The rearrangement joins TRBV5-1 to TRBJ2-1, with 10 nucleotides matching TRBD1. Losses at the gene ends were 4 bases for V and 4 bases for J; bases not matched to a gene: 5. CDR1 is SGHRS and CDR2 is YFSETQ in the germline V gene. This CDR3 is built from 15 residues. The CDR3 bases are TGCGCCAGCAGCCGCGACAGGGGGCAGTACAATGAGCAGTTCTTC. Its protein is CASSRDRGQYNEQFF.

The V and J genes are TRBV5-4 and TRBJ2-5, with a tentative D call TRBD2 (6 bases). V lost 4 bases to trimming and J lost 2 bases, with 12 bases between them. CDR3 length: 14 residues. Germline CDR1 and CDR2: SGHNT and YYREEE (reference sequence). The chain's CDR3 is CASSAARGQETQYF. DNA for the CDR3: TGTGCCAGCAGCGCCGCTCGGGGGCAAGAGACCCAGTACTTC.

The CDR3: CASSRDGGAYGYTF. In DNA form, the CDR3 reads TGTGCCAGCAGCAGAGACGGGGGGGCTTATGGCTACACCTTC. V usage is TRBV5-4 and J usage is TRBJ1-2; possibly TRBD1 for D (6 bases). Germline lookup yields CDR1 SGHNT and CDR2 YYREEE (reference sequence). Trimming took 4 bases from V and 5 from J, leaving 15 bases between them. The CDR3 covers 14 residues.

The chain links TRBV5-1 to TRBJ2-3, with D possibly TRBD2 on 6 matching bases. There are 16 residues in the CDR3. V was pared by 1 base and J by 2 bases, with 14 bases between. Germline V gene lookup returns CDR1 SGHRS and CDR2 YFSETQ. As DNA, the CDR3 is TGCGCCAGCAGCTTGAATCGCGGGACGGTCACAGATACGCAGTATTTT. Protein: CASSLNRGTVTDTQYF.